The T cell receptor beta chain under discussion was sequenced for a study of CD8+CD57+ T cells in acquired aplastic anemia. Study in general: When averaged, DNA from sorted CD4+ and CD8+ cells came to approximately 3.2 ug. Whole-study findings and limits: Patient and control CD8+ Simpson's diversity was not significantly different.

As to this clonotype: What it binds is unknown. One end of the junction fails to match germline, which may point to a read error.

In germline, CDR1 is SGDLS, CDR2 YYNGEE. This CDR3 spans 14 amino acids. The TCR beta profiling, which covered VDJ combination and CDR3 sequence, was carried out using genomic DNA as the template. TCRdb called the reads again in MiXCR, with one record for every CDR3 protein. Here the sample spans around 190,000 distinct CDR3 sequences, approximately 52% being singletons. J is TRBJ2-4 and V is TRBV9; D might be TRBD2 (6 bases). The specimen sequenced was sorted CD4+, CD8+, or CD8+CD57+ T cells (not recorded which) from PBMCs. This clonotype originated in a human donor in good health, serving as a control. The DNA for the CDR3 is TGCGCCAGCAGCGGGCGGGGCAGGAGGGACATTCAGTACTTC. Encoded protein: CASSGRGRRDIQYF.